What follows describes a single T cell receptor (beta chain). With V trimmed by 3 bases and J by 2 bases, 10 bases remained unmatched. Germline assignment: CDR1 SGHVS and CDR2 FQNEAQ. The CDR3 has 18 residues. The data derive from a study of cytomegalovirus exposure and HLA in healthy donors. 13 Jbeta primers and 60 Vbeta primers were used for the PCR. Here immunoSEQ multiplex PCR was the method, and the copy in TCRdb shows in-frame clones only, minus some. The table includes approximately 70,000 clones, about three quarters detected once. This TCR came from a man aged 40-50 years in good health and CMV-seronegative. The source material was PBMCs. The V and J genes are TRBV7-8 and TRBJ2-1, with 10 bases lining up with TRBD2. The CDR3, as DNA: TGTGCCAGCAGCTTGGGGCTAGCGGGGGCCTTGGCCTACAATGAGCAGTTCTTC. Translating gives CASSLGLAGALAYNEQFF.